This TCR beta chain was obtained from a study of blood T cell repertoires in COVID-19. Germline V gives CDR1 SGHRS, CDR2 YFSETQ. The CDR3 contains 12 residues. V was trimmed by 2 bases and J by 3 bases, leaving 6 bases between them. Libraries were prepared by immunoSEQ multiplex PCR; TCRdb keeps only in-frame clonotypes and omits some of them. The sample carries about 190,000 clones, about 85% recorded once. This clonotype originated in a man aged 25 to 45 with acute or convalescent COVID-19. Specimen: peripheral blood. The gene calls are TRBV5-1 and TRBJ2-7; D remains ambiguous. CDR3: CASSFGNYEQYF. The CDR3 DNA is TGCGCCAGCAGCTTTGGCAACTACGAGCAGTACTTC.